The 23 T cell receptor beta chains below were found in one sample sequenced in a study of regulatory T cells in long-lasting Graves disease. Time point of the sample: newly diagnosed GD, antithyroid drugs for less than 3 months. RNA isolated from PBMCs was used to make the TCR library. The TCR beta library used iRepertoire HTBI primers with Arm-PCR amplification of CDR3. TCRdb re-analysed the multiplex PCR reads in MiXCR, keeping a single row per CDR3 protein. The sample gives more than 300,000 distinct CDR3 sequences, about 12% of which show up once; approximately 17% is in the top ten. These sequences were also reported in another study, on T cells in Graves' hyperthyroidism and ophthalmopathy.

The starting material was peripheral blood mononuclear cells (PBMCs), obtained at new diagnosis, from a patient treated with antithyroid drugs. The receptors derive from a woman aged 18 to 35 with Graves disease.

The chain carries TRBV9 and TRBJ2-3, with 11 bases identical to TRBD2. This CDR3 contains 15 residues. With 3 bases clipped from V and 4 bases from J, the junction kept 4 bases outside the gene matches. Germline loops: CDR1 SGDLS, CDR2 YYNGEE. This chain's CDR3 is CASSELAGVSDTQYF. Here the CDR3 DNA reads TGTGCCAGCAGCGAACTAGCGGGAGTGTCAGATACGCAGTATTTT.

V and J are TRBV13 and TRBJ1-5; possibly TRBD1 for D (6 bases). CDR3 length equals 14 residues. V dropped 5 bases and J dropped 9 bases, with 17 bases sitting between them. Germline V gives CDR1 PRHDT, CDR2 FYEKMQ (reference sequence). The CDR3 DNA follows: TGTGCCAGCAGCGAGGGCAGGGGCCGCCGGCCCCAGCATTTT. Its translation: CASSEGRGRRPQHF.

This clonotype was observed at least ten times. CDR3 nucleotide sequence: TGCGCCAGCAGCTTGGGTACGGGGGTAATCTACGAGCAGTACTTC. Translated, it gives CASSLGTGVIYEQYF. This chain links TRBV5-1 with TRBJ2-7, with D tentatively TRBD2 (6 bases). Germline-derived CDR1 and CDR2 are SGHRS and YFSETQ. With 0 bases removed from V and 3 bases from J, the gap between germline ends came to 13 bases. CDR3 length equals 15 residues.

Many counts were recorded for this clonotype. V gene TRBV7-9 combines with J gene TRBJ1-5; D ambiguous. Trimming pared 1 base from V and 7 bases from J, leaving 5 bases between. The germline CDR1 and CDR2 sequences are SEHNR and FQNEAQ (reference sequence). The CDR3 covers 12 residues. DNA of the CDR3: TGTGCCAGCAGCTTAGGTATACAGCCCCAGCATTTT. Residues: CASSLGIQPQHF.

This clonotype was observed many times. The chain combines TRBV7-9 with TRBJ2-1; D gene ambiguous. V dropped 3 bases and J dropped 8 bases, with 17 bases sitting between them. The CDR3 covers 15 residues. Germline lookup yields CDR1 SEHNR and CDR2 FQNEAQ (reference sequence). In DNA form, the CDR3 reads TGTGCCAGCAGCTTCGGGCAGGCCCGAAGGGATGAGCAGTTCTTC. Translated: CASSFGQARRDEQFF.

This clonotype was seen only a few times. The chain employs TRBV27 and TRBJ2-4, with D unclear. This CDR3 region has 11 residues. The germline V gene encodes CDR1 MNHEY and CDR2 SMNVEV (reference sequence). Trimming removed 6 bases from V and 7 bases from J, with 7 bases in between. CDR3 residues: CASSPGNIQYF. The CDR3 coding sequence is TGTGCCAGCAGCCCTGGGAACATTCAGTACTTC.

This clonotype came up many times. The chain couples TRBV6-1 to TRBJ2-3, with D maybe TRBD1 (5 bases). The CDR3 contains 12 residues. V was cut by 5 bases and J by 7 bases, with 10 bases left in between. Germline V gene data show CDR1 as MNHNS and CDR2 as SASEGT. The CDR3 bases are TGTGCCAGCAGTCGACAGTTTCATACGCAGTATTTT. Translation gives CASSRQFHTQYF.

As concerns this clonotype: One base away lies a much larger clone, so this may be a sequencing read error. The chain's CDR3 is CAGSLVVGEMNQPQHF. CDR3 DNA sequence: TGTGCCGGCAGCTTAGTTGTAGGGGAGATGAATCAGCCCCAGCATTTT. The chain employs TRBV7-9 and TRBJ1-5; D may be TRBD1 (5 bases). Per the germline V gene, CDR1 is SEHNR and CDR2 is FQNEAQ (reference sequence). The CDR3 totals 16 residues. Full variable domain (rest looked up from reference TRBV7-9 and TRBJ1-5): DTGVSQNPRHKITKRGQNVTFRCDPISEHNRLYWYRQTLGQGPEFLTYFQNEAQLEKSRLLSDRFSAERPKGSFSTLEIQRTEQGDSAMYLCAGSLVVGEMNQPQHFGDGTRLSIL.

In this sample, this clonotype turned up many times. The V and J genes are TRBV19 and TRBJ1-2, with 9 bases that match TRBD1. The CDR3 consists of 15 residues. J was trimmed by 6 bases and V by 9 bases; bases with no gene match: 14. Germline CDR1 reads LNHDA; CDR2 reads SQIVND (reference sequence). CDR3 residues: CASGSTGGAGDGYTF. DNA for the CDR3: TGTGCCAGCGGATCCACAGGGGGCGCGGGAGATGGCTACACCTTC.

This chain uses TRBV7-2 with TRBJ1-2, with D tentatively TRBD1 (5 bases). CDR1 is SGHTA, CDR2 FQGNSA, per germline. CDR3 length: 14 amino acids. Trimming pared 0 bases from V and 3 bases from J, leaving 8 bases between. CDR3 DNA sequence: TGTGCCAGCAGCTTAGCGCGGGGGGACTATGGCTACACCTTC. Its translation is CASSLARGDYGYTF. Variable domain in full (rest from reference TRBV7-2 and TRBJ1-2): GAGVSQSPSNKVTEKGKDVELRCDPISGHTALYWYRQSLGQGLEFLIYFQGNSAPDKSGLPSDRFSAERTGGSVSTLTIQRTQQEDSAVYLCASSLARGDYGYTFGSGTRLTVV.

Turning to this clonotype: This may be a read error: a much more frequent sequence differs by one nucleotide. The CDR3 bases are TGTGCCACCAGTGCTCCCGCTGTGAGCTCCTACAATGAGCAGCTCTTC. Its protein is CATSAPAVSSYNEQLF. The V gene is TRBV24-1, the J gene TRBJ2-1; D ambiguous. The CDR3 length is 16 residues. Germline assignment: CDR1 KGHDR and CDR2 SFDVKD.

This clonotype was recorded a few times. V is TRBV29-1 and J is TRBJ1-1, with a possible D match to TRBD1 (5 bases). The CDR3 sequence is 13 residues long. Germline lookup yields CDR1 SQVTM and CDR2 ANQGSEA. Trimming cost V 4 bases and J 5 bases, with 14 bases left between them. Here the CDR3 DNA reads TGCAGCGTTGCGGCAGGGAGTTGGACTGAAGCTTTCTTT. Residues: CSVAAGSWTEAFF.

This clonotype came up a few times. CDR3 sequence (DNA): TGCGCCAGCAGCCAAGGGCTAGCGAGCGCCTACGAGCAGTACGTC. As protein: CASSQGLASAYEQYV. V gene TRBV4-1 combines with J gene TRBJ2-7; possibly TRBD2 for D (6 bases). In germline, CDR1 is MGHRA, CDR2 YSYEKL. V was pared by 1 base and J by 2 bases, with 12 bases between. The CDR3 has 15 residues.

This clonotype showed up many times. The chain is built from TRBV28 and TRBJ1-1; maybe TRBD1 (6 bases). The germline gives CDR1 MDHEN, CDR2 SYDVKM. V was clipped by 0 bases and J by 4 bases, with 15 bases between them. CDR3 length equals 16 residues. The CDR3 sequence is CASSLWDRGHGTEAFF. CDR3 in DNA: TGTGCCAGCAGTTTATGGGACCGGGGGCATGGCACTGAAGCTTTCTTT.

This clonotype was observed at least ten times. The chain recombines TRBV30 with TRBJ1-1; D uncertain. CDR1 is GTSNPN and CDR2 is SVGIG in the germline V gene (reference sequence). V lost 0 bases, J lost 7 bases, and 15 bases lay in between. This CDR3 spans 14 amino acids. The CDR3 reads CAWSVLLQAGEAFF. CDR3 DNA: TGTGCCTGGAGTGTACTATTGCAGGCCGGTGAAGCTTTCTTT.

This clonotype was observed at least ten times. The rearrangement uses TRBV2 and TRBJ1-2; D unresolved. In germline, CDR1 is SNHLY, CDR2 FYNNEI. V lost 11 bases, J lost 10 bases, and 23 bases lay in between. CDR3 length: 13 amino acids. The CDR3 region has the DNA TGTGCCTCACGAGATATCGGGGTGGTTGTCTACACCTTC. Translated, it gives CASRDIGVVVYTF.

This clonotype has at least ten counts. The junction and the germline gene differ at one end; a read error may be behind it. The V and J genes are TRBV28 and TRBJ2-5; D is possibly TRBD1 or TRBD2 (5 bases each). Germline values: CDR1 MDHEN, CDR2 SYDVKM. The CDR3 consists of 14 residues. CDR3 nucleotides: TGTGCCAGCAGTCCTCCGGGACCGTTAGAGTCCCAGTACTTC. Encoded protein: CASSPPGPLESQYF.

The sample holds many counts of this clonotype. V and J are TRBV27 and TRBJ2-1; 8 bases are a match to TRBD1. The CDR3 loop spans 15 amino acids. Germline CDR1 reads MNHEY; CDR2 reads SMNVEV (reference sequence). V shed 6 bases and J 2 bases; nucleotides not matched to a gene: 6. The CDR3 sequence is CASSLTGGPYNEQFF. CDR3 sequence (DNA): TGTGCCAGCAGCTTAACAGGGGGACCCTACAATGAGCAGTTCTTC.

This clonotype has a count of ten or more. This chain links TRBV20-1 with TRBJ2-1, with D hard to call. V was clipped by 0 bases and J by 9 bases, with 27 bases between them. The CDR3 sequence is 18 residues long. CDR1 is DFQATT, CDR2 SNEGSKA, per germline (reference sequence). In DNA form, the CDR3 reads TGCAGTGCTAGAGATCGTTTTGCTAAGAAGCCCCCGGCGATTGAGCAGTTCTTC. As protein: CSARDRFAKKPPAIEQFF.

In regard to this clonotype: A clone one base away is much larger, so this may be a read error. The J gene is TRBJ2-2, the V gene TRBV28, with 10 bases fitting TRBD2. CDR1 and CDR2 (germline): MDHEN, SYDVKM. CDR3 length: 16 residues. The CDR3 DNA reads as TGTGCCAGCAATTCCCCCAGCGGGAGGGCCTCCGGGGAGCCGTTTTTT. Translated: CASNSPSGRASGEPFF.

This clonotype has ten or more counts. The J gene is TRBJ2-5, the V gene TRBV9; no clear D gene. V lost 2 bases and J lost 0, with 8 bases in between. Germline assignment: CDR1 SGDLS and CDR2 YYNGEE. This CDR3 is 14 amino acids long. The CDR3 coding sequence is TGTGCCAGCAGCGTGGGCCAGTACCAAGAGACCCAGTACTTC. It yields the protein CASSVGQYQETQYF. The variable domain in full, completed from reference TRBV9 and TRBJ2-5, reads DSGVTQTPKHLITATGQRVTLRCSPRSGDLSVYWYQQSLDQGLQFLIQYYNGEERAKGNILERFSAQQFPDLHSELNLSSLELGDSALYFCASSVGQYQETQYFGPGTRLLVL.

This rearrangement joins TRBV7-2 to TRBJ2-1; 16 bases are shared with TRBD2. The junction had 22 bases not matched to a gene; V was cut back by 4 bases and J by 1 base. Germline V lookup: CDR1 SGHTA, CDR2 FQGNSA. The CDR3 contains 24 residues. DNA of the CDR3: TGTGCCAGCAGCTCCCCACGGGGGACAGGGGGGACTAGCGGGGGGGGGACTTCCTACAATGAGCAGTTCTTC. This codes for CASSSPRGTGGTSGGGTSYNEQFF. The whole variable domain, remainder taken from reference TRBV7-2 and TRBJ2-1, is GAGVSQSPSNKVTEKGKDVELRCDPISGHTALYWYRQSLGQGLEFLIYFQGNSAPDKSGLPSDRFSAERTGGSVSTLTIQRTQQEDSAVYLCASSSPRGTGGTSGGGTSYNEQFFGPGTRLTVL.

Points on this clonotype: This may come from a read error, since a much larger clone is one base off. The chain couples TRBV7-8 to TRBJ1-1, with D perhaps matching TRBD1 (5 bases). The CDR3 length is 14 residues. Germline V gives CDR1 SGHVS, CDR2 FQNEAQ. The CDR3 nucleotides read TGTGCCAGCAGCCTCGAGGCAGGGAACCCTGAAGCTTTCTTT. This codes for CASSLEAGNPEAFF.